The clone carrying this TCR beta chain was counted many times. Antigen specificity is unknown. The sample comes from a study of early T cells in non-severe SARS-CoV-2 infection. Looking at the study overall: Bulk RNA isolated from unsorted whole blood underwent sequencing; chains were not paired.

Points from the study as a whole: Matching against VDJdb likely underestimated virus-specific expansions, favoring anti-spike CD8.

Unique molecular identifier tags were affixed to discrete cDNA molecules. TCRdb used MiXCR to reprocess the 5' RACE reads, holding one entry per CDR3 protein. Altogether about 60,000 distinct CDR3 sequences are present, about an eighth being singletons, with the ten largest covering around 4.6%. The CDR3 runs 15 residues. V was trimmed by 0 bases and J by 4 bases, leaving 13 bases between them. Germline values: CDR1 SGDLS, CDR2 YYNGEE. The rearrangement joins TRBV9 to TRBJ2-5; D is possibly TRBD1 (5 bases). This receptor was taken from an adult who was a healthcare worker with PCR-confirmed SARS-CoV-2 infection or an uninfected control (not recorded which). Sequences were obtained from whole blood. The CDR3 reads CASSVDQGTGETQYF. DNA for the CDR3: TGTGCCAGCAGCGTAGATCAGGGAACGGGAGAGACCCAGTACTTC.